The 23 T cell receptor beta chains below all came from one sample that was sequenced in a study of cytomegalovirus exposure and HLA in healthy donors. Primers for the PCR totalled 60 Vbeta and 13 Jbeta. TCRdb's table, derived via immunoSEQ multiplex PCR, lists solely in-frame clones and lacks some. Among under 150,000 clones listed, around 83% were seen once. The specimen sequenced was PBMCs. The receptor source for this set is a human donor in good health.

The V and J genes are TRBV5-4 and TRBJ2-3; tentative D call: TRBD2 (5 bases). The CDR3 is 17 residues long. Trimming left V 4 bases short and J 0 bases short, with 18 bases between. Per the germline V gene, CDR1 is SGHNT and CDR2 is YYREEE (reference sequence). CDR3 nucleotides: TGTGCCAGCAGCCTCACTCTAGGGAGAACTAGCACAGATACGCAGTATTTT. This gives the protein CASSLTLGRTSTDTQYF.

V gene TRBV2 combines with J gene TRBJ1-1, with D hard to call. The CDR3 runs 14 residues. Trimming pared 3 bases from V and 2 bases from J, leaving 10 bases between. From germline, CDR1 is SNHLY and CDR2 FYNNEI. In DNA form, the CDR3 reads TGTGCCAGCAGTGATGTAGGAGGTAACACTGAAGCTTTCTTT. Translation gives CASSDVGGNTEAFF.

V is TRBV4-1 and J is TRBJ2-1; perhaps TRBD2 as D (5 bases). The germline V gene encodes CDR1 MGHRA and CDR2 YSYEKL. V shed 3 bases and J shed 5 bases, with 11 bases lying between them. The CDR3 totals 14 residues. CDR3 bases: TGCGCCAGCAGCCACCCGGGGTACCACAATGAGCAGTTCTTC. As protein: CASSHPGYHNEQFF.

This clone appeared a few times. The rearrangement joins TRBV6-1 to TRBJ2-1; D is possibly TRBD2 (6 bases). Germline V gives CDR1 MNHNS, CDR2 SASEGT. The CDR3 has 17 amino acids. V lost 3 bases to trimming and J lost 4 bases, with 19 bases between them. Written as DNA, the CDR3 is TGTGCCAGCAGTGAGTCCCCTAGCCGGGGGTATTACAATGAGCAGTTCTTC. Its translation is CASSESPSRGYYNEQFF.

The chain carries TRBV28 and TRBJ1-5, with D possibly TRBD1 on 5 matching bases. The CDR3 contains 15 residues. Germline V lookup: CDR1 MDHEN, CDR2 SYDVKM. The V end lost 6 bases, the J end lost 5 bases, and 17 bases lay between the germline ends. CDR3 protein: CASRTTSTGDQPQHF. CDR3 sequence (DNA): TGTGCCAGCAGAACCACGTCGACGGGGGATCAGCCCCAGCATTTT.

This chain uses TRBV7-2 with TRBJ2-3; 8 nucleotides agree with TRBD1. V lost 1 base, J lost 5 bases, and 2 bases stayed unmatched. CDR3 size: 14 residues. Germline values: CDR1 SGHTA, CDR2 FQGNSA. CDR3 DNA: TGTGCCAGCAGCTTAGTTACAGGGGGAGATACGCAGTATTTT. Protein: CASSLVTGGDTQYF.

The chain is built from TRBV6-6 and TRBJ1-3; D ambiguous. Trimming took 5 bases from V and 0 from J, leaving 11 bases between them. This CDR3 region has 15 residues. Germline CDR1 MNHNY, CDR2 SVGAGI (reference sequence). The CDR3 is CASSTHISSGNTIYF. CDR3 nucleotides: TGTGCCAGCAGTACCCACATAAGCTCTGGAAACACCATATATTTT.

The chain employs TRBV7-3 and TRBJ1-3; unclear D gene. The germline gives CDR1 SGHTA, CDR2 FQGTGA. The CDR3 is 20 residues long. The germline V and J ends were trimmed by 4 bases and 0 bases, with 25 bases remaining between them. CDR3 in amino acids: CASSSPGRADFPISGNTIYF. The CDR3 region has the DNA TGTGCCAGCAGCTCCCCCGGACGGGCGGACTTTCCTATCTCTGGAAACACCATATATTTT. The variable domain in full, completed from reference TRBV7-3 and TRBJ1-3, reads GAGVSQTPSNKVTEKGKYVELRCDPISGHTALYWYRQSLGQGPEFLIYFQGTGAADDSGLPNDRFFAVRPEGSVSTLKIQRTERGDSAVYLCASSSPGRADFPISGNTIYFGEGSWLTVV.

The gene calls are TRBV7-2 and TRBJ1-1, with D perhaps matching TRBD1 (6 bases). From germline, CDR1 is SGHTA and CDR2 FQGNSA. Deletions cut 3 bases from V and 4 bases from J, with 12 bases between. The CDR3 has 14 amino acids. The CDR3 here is CASSFRRGGTEAFF. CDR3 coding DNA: TGTGCCAGCAGCTTTCGGAGAGGGGGCACTGAAGCTTTCTTT.

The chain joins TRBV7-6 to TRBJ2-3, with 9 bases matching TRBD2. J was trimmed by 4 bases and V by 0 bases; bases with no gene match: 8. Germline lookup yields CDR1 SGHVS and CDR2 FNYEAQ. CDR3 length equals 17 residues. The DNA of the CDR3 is TGTGCCAGCAGCTTAGCTGTGGCGGGGGGGGTTTCAGATACGCAGTATTTT. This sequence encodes CASSLAVAGGVSDTQYF.

CDR3 sequence reads: CASSPSSYNEQFF. The CDR3 region has the DNA TGTGCCAGCAGCCCCAGCTCCTACAATGAGCAGTTCTTC. The chain links TRBV7-7 to TRBJ2-1, with D unclear. V was cut by 5 bases and J by 0 bases, with 5 bases left in between. This CDR3 spans 13 amino acids. The germline gives CDR1 SSHAT, CDR2 FNYEAQ (reference sequence).

Written as DNA, the CDR3 is TGTGCCAGCAGTTACTCGAGGCAGGGGAACGAAAAACTGTTTTTT. It codes for CASSYSRQGNEKLFF. The chain has TRBV6-6 and TRBJ1-4; perhaps TRBD1 as D (6 bases). V lost 0 bases, J lost 8 bases, and 13 bases lay in between. From germline, CDR1 is MNHNY and CDR2 SVGAGI (reference sequence). CDR3 length: 15 amino acids.

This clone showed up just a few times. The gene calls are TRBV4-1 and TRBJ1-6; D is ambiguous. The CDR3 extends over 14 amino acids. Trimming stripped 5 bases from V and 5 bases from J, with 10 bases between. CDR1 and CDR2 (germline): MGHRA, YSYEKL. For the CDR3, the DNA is TGCGCCAGCAGCAACCCGAGAGATAATTCACCCCTCCACTTT. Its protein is CASSNPRDNSPLHF.

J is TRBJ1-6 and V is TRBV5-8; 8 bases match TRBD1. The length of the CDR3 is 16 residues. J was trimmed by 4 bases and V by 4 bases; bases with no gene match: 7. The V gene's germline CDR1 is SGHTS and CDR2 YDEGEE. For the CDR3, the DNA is TGTGCCAGCAGCCCGCGGACAGGGTCGTATAATTCACCCCTCCACTTT. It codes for CASSPRTGSYNSPLHF.

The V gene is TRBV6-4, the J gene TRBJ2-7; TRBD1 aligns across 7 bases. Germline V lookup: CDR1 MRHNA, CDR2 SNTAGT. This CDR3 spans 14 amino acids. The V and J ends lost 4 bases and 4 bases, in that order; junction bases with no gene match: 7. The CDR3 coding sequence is TGTGCCAGCAGTGTAGGGCCAGGGGGATACGAGCAGTACTTC. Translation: CASSVGPGGYEQYF.

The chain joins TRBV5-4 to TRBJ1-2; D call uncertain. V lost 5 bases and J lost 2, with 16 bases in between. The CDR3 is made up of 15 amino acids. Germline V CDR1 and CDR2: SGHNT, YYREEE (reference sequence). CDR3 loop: CASRAPEGGNYGYTF. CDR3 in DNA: TGTGCCAGCAGGGCTCCCGAGGGAGGGAACTATGGCTACACCTTC.

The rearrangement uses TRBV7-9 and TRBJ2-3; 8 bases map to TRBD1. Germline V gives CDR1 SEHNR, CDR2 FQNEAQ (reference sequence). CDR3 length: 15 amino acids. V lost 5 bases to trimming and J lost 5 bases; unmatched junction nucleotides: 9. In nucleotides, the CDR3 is TGTGCCAGCAGCCCACCGACAGGGGTAATAGATACGCAGTATTTT. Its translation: CASSPPTGVIDTQYF.

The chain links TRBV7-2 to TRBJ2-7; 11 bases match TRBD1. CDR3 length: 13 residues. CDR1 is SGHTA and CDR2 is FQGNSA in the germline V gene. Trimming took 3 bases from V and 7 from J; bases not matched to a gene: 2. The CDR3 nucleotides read TGTGCCAGCAGCTTTGGACAGGGGGCAGAGCAGTACTTC. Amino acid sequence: CASSFGQGAEQYF.

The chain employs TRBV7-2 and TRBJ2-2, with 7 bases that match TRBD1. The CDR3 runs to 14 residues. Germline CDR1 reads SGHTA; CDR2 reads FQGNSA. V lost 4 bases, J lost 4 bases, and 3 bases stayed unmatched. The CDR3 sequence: CASSSGQPTGELFF. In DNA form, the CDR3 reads TGTGCCAGCAGCTCGGGACAGCCCACCGGGGAGCTGTTTTTT.

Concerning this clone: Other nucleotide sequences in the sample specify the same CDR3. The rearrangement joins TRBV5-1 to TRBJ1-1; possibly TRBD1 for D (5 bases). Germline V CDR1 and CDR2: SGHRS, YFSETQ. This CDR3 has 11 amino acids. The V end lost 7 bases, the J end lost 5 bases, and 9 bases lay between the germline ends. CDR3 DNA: TGCGCCAGCGGGAAGGGGACTGAAGCTTTCTTT. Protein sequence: CASGKGTEAFF.

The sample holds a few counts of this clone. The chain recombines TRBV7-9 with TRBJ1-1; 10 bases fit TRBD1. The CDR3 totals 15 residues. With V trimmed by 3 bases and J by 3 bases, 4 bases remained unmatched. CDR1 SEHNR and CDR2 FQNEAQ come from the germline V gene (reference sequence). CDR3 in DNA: TGTGCCAGCAGCTTCAGGACAGGGGGGGACACTGAAGCTTTCTTT. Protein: CASSFRTGGDTEAFF.

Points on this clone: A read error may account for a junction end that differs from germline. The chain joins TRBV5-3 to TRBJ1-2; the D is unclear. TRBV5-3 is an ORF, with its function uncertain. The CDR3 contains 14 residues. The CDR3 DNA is TGTGCCAGCAGCTACACGTCGGCGGACTTAATCGACACCTTC. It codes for CASSYTSADLIDTF.

The CDR3 DNA is TGTGCCAGCCTCATGGGAGCGGCTTTCTTT. It is translated as CASLMGAAFF. V is TRBV2 and J is TRBJ1-1, with D unclear. This CDR3 has 10 residues. Per the germline V gene, CDR1 is SNHLY and CDR2 is FYNNEI. V lost 8 bases to trimming and J lost 11 bases, with 12 bases between them.